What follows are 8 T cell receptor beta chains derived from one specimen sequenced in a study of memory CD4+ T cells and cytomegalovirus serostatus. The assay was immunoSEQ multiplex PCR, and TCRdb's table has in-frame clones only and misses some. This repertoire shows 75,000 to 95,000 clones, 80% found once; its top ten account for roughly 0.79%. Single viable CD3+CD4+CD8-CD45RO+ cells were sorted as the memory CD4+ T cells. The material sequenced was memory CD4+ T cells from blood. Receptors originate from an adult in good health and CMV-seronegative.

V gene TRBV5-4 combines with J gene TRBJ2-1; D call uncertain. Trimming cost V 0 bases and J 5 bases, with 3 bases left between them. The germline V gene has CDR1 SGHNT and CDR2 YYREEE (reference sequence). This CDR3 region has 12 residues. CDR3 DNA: TGTGCCAGCAGCTTGGGACACAATGAGCAGTTCTTC. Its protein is CASSLGHNEQFF.

This CDR3 is CASSLAGVETQYF. The CDR3 bases are TGCGCCAGCAGCTTGGCAGGGGTGGAGACCCAGTACTTC. The rearrangement links TRBV5-1 to TRBJ2-5; tentative D call: TRBD1 (6 bases). Germline values: CDR1 SGHRS, CDR2 YFSETQ. V was clipped by 0 bases and J by 5 bases, with 8 bases between them. The CDR3 totals 13 residues.

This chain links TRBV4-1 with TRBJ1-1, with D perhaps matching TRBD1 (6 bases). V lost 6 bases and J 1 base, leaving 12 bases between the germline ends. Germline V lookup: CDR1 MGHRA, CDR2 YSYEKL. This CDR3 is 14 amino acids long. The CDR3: CASSRAQGNTEAFF. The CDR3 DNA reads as TGCGCCAGCAGTCGAGCACAGGGGAACACTGAAGCTTTCTTT.

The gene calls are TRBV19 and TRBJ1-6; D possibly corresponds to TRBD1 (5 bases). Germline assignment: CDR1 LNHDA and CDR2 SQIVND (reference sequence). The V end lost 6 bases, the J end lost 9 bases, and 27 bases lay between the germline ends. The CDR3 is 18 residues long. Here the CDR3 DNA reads TGTGCCAGTAGCAGAGGCCAGGGCATCGCTAGCGTAATTTCACCCCTCCACTTT. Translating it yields CASSRGQGIASVISPLHF.

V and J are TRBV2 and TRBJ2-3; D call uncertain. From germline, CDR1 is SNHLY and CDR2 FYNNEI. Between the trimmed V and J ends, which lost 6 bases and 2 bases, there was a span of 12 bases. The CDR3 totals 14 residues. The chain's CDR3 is CASRSRLDTDTQYF. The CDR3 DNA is TGTGCCAGCAGATCCCGGTTAGACACAGATACGCAGTATTTT.

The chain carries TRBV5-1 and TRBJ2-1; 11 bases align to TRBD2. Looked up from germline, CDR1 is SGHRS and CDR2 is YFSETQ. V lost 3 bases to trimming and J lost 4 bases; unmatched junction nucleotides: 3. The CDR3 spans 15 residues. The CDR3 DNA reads TGCGCCAGCAGCTCGACTAGCGGGGTGTACAATGAGCAGTTCTTC. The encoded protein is CASSSTSGVYNEQFF.

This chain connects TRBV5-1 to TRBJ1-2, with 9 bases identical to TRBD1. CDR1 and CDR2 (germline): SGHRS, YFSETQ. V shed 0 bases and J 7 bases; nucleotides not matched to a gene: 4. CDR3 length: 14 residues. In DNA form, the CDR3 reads TGCGCCAGCAGCTTGGTGAGGACAGGGGTTGGCTACACCTTC. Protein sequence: CASSLVRTGVGYTF.

The CDR3 spells CASSRDTYNSPLHF. CDR3 nucleotides: TGTGCCAGCAGCCGGGACACATATAATTCACCCCTCCACTTT. The chain is built from TRBV7-3 and TRBJ1-6, with D possibly being TRBD1 (6 bases). Germline values: CDR1 SGHTA, CDR2 FQGTGA. The CDR3 has 14 residues. Trimming removed 5 bases from V and 4 bases from J, with 9 bases in between.